One and the same sample provided the 10 T cell receptor beta chains below, sequenced in a study of identical twins. TCRdb re-called the 5' RACE reads with MiXCR, one entry per CDR3 protein. Of 430,000 or so distinct CDR3 sequences in the sample, 24% were seen once. These data were likewise used in another study, on T cells expressing NK-cell markers.

Sequences were obtained from CD4+ T cells sorted from blood. These receptors came from a woman aged 18-29 years in good health.

This clonotype came up a few times. This rearrangement joins TRBV4-3 to TRBJ2-1; D not certain. Between the trimmed V and J ends, which lost 3 bases and 7 bases, there was a span of 10 bases. The CDR3 is made up of 13 amino acids. Germline CDR1 is LGHNA and CDR2 is YSLEER. The CDR3 reads CASSQSKGNEQFF. CDR3 in DNA: TGCGCCAGCAGCCAGAGTAAAGGGAATGAGCAGTTCTTC.

This clonotype turned up a few times. The chain uses TRBV3-1 and TRBJ2-3, with 8 bases identical to TRBD2. Germline V gene data show CDR1 as LGHDT and CDR2 as YNNKEL (reference sequence). V dropped 5 bases and J dropped 8; count of bases not matched to a gene: 15. CDR3 length: 16 amino acids. In DNA, the CDR3 is TGTGCCAGCAGCTCCCAGAGTAGCGGGACCGGGGGTACGCAGTATTTT. It encodes CASSSQSSGTGGTQYF.

V and J are TRBV20-1 and TRBJ1-1; D is possibly TRBD1 (5 bases). Trimming stripped 1 base from V and 1 base from J, with 7 bases between. CDR3 length equals 13 residues. Germline V gives CDR1 DFQATT, CDR2 SNEGSKA (reference sequence). For the CDR3, the DNA is TGCAGTGCTAGAGCGGACAAGAACACTGAAGCTTTCTTT. Protein product: CSARADKNTEAFF.

At least ten counts were recorded for this clonotype. V and J are TRBV5-5 and TRBJ1-1, with D maybe TRBD1 (5 bases). V lost 1 base and J 3 bases, leaving 7 bases between the germline ends. Germline assignment: CDR1 SGHKS and CDR2 YYEKEE (reference sequence). The CDR3 has 13 residues. The CDR3 here is CASSLLGDTEAFF. The DNA of the CDR3 is TGTGCCAGCAGCTTGTTGGGGGACACTGAAGCTTTCTTT.

This chain joins TRBV11-3 and TRBJ2-3; perhaps D is TRBD1 or TRBD2 (5 bases each). Germline V gene sequence: CDR1 SGHNT, CDR2 YENEEA. Trimming removed 5 bases at V and 2 bases at J, with 14 bases between. The CDR3 consists of 15 residues. CDR3 DNA sequence: TGTGCCAGCAGCCATCCCGGGGCCGCCACAGATACGCAGTATTTT. Translation: CASSHPGAATDTQYF.

This clonotype has just a few counts. The chain uses TRBV7-2 and TRBJ2-7; TRBD1 matches at 8 bases. V trimming: 5 bases; J trimming: 2 bases; junction bases outside the gene matches: 5. The CDR3 loop spans 14 amino acids. Germline V gene sequence: CDR1 SGHTA, CDR2 FQGNSA. The CDR3 nucleotides read TGTGCCAGCAGCGGACAGACAGGGGCCTACGAGCAGTACTTC. Its protein is CASSGQTGAYEQYF. The whole variable domain, filled in from reference TRBV7-2 and TRBJ2-7, reads GAGVSQSPSNKVTEKGKDVELRCDPISGHTALYWYRQSLGQGLEFLIYFQGNSAPDKSGLPSDRFSAERTGGSVSTLTIQRTQQEDSAVYLCASSGQTGAYEQYFGPGTRLTVT.

The V call is TRBV27, the J call TRBJ2-2, with 9 bases matching TRBD1. The V segment lost 8 bases and the J segment 6 bases; nucleotides outside the gene matches: 13. The CDR3 totals 16 residues. Germline values: CDR1 MNHEY, CDR2 SMNVEV (reference sequence). The CDR3 here is CASRPWGTGGPGELFF. The CDR3, as DNA: TGTGCCAGCCGCCCGTGGGGCACAGGGGGCCCCGGGGAGCTGTTTTTT.

The rearrangement links TRBV6-1 to TRBJ1-2; the match to TRBD1 covers 7 bases. The CDR3 loop spans 15 amino acids. In germline, CDR1 is MNHNS, CDR2 SASEGT. J gave up 2 bases and V 5 bases, and 8 bases lay outside the gene matches. CDR3 residues: CASSLRSTGNYGYTF. Written as DNA, the CDR3 is TGTGCCAGCAGTCTCAGGTCGACAGGGAACTATGGCTACACCTTC.

CDR3 coding DNA: TGCAGTGCTAGAAAGGCCGGGACAGAGAACTACGAGCAGTACTTC. This sequence encodes CSARKAGTENYEQYF. The V and J genes are TRBV20-1 and TRBJ2-7; 7 bases agree with TRBD1. The CDR3 loop spans 15 amino acids. Germline V lookup: CDR1 DFQATT, CDR2 SNEGSKA (reference sequence). V lost 2 bases to trimming and J lost 3 bases; unmatched junction nucleotides: 10.

This clonotype was detected a few times. This chain joins TRBV20-1 and TRBJ1-5; D unresolved. Germline V gives CDR1 DFQATT, CDR2 SNEGSKA (reference sequence). CDR3 length: 13 residues. V was clipped by 0 bases and J by 9 bases, with 12 bases between them. The CDR3, as DNA: TGCAGTGCTAGAGATACTGGTGGTACGCCCCAGCATTTT. It yields the protein CSARDTGGTPQHF.